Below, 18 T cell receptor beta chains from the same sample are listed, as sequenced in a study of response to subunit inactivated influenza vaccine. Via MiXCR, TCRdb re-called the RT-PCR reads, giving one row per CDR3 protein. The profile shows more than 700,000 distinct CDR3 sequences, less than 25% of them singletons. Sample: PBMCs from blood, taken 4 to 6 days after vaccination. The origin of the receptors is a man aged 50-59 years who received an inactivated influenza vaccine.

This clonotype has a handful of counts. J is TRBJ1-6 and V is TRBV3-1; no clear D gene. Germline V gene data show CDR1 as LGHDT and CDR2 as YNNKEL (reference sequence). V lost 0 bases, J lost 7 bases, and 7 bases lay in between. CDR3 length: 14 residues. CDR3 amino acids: CASSQDLSNSPLHF. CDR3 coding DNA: TGTGCCAGCAGCCAAGATCTATCAAATTCACCCCTCCACTTT.

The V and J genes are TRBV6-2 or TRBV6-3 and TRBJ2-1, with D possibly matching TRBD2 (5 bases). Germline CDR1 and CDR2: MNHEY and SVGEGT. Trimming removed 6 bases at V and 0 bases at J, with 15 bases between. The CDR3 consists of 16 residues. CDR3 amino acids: CASSPHRGSSYNEQFF. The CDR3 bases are TGTGCCAGCAGCCCTCACCGAGGGAGCTCCTACAATGAGCAGTTCTTC.

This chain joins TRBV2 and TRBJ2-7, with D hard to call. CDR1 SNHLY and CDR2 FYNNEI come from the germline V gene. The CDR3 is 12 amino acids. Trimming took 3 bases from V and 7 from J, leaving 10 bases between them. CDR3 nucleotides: TGTGCCAGCAGTGAGTCGTTCGGAGAGCAGTACTTC. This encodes CASSESFGEQYF.

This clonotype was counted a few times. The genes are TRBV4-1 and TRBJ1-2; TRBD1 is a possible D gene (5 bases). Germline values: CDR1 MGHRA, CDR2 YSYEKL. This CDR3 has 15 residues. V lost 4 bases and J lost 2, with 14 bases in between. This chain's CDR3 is CASSLQSQGNYGYTF. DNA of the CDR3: TGCGCCAGCAGCCTCCAAAGCCAGGGCAACTATGGCTACACCTTC.

CDR3 bases: TGTGCCAGCAATCCATGGGACTATGGCTACACCTTC. Its protein product is CASNPWDYGYTF. The chain links TRBV2 to TRBJ1-2; D is ambiguous. V was trimmed by 7 bases and J by 3 bases, leaving 9 bases between them. The CDR3 sequence is 12 residues long. Germline lookup yields CDR1 SNHLY and CDR2 FYNNEI.

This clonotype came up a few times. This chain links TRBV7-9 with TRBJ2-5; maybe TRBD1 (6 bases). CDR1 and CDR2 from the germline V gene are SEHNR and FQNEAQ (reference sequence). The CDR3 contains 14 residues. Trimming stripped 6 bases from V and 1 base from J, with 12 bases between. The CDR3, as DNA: TGTGCCAGCAGACGCGACAGGCCCCAAGAGACCCAGTACTTC. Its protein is CASRRDRPQETQYF.

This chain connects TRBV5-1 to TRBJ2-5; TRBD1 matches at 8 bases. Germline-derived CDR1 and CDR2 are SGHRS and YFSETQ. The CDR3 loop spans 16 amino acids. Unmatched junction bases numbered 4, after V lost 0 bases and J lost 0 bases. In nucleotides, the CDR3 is TGCGCCAGCAGCTTGGGGACAGGGATTTACCAAGAGACCCAGTACTTC. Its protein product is CASSLGTGIYQETQYF.

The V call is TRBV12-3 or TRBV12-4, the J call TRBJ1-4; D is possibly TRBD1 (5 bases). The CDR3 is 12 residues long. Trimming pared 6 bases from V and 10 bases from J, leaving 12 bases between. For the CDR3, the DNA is TGTGCCAGCAGCCAGGGTTCAGGAAAACTGTTTTTT. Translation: CASSQGSGKLFF.

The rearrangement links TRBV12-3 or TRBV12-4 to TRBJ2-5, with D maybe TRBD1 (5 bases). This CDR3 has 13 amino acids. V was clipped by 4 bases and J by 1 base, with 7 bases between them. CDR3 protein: CASSWGFQETQYF. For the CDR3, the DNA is TGTGCCAGCAGTTGGGGCTTCCAAGAGACCCAGTACTTC.

Written as DNA, the CDR3 is TGTGCCAGCAGCCAAGATCGGAGCAGGGCCAACTATGGCTACACCTTC. This sequence encodes CASSQDRSRANYGYTF. V gene TRBV4-2 combines with J gene TRBJ1-2; the D gene is possibly TRBD1 (5 bases). The germline V gene encodes CDR1 LGHNA and CDR2 YNFKEQ. V shed 0 bases and J shed 2 bases, with 13 bases lying between them. The CDR3 is 16 amino acids.

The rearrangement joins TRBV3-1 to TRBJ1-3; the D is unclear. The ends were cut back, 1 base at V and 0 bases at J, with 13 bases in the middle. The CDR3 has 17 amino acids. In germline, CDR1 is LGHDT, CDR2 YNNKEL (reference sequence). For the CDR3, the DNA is TGTGCCAGCAGCCAAGGTTGGGGTCTGAGCTCTGGAAACACCATATATTTT. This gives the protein CASSQGWGLSSGNTIYF.

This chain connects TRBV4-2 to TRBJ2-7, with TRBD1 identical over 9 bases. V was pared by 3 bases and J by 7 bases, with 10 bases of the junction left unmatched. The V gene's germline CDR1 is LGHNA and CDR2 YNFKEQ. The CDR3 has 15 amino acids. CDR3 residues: CASSQDRGLFGEQYF. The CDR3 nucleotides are TGTGCCAGCAGCCAGGACAGGGGCCTGTTTGGGGAGCAGTACTTC.

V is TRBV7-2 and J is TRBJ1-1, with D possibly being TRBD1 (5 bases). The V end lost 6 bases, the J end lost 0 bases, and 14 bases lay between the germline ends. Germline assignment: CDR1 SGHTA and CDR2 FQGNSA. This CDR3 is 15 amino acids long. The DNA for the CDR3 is TGTGCCAGCAGAACAAACCCAGGGATGAACACTGAAGCTTTCTTT. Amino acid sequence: CASRTNPGMNTEAFF.

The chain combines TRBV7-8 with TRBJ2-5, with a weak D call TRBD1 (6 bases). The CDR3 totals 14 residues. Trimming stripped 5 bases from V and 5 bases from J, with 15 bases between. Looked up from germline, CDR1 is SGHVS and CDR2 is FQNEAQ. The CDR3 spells CASSAQGWSETQYF. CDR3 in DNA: TGTGCCAGCAGCGCACAGGGTTGGAGTGAGACCCAGTACTTC.

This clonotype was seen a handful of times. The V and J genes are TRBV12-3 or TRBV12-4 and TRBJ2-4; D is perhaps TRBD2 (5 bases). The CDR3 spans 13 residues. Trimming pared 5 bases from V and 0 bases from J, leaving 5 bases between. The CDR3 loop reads CASSGRAKNIQYF. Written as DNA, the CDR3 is TGTGCCAGCAGTGGGAGAGCCAAAAACATTCAGTACTTC.

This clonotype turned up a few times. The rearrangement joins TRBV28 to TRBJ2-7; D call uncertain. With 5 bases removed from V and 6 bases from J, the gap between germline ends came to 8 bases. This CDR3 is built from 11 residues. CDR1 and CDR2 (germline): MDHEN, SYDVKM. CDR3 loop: CASSIQREQYF. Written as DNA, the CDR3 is TGTGCCAGCAGTATCCAGCGCGAGCAGTACTTC.

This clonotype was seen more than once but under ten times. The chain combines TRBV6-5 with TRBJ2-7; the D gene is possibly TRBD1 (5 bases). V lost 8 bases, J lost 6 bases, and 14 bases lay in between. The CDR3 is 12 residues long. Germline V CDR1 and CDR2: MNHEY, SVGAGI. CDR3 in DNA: TGTGCCAGCCGATCCAGGGCGGCCGAGCAGTACTTC. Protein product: CASRSRAAEQYF.

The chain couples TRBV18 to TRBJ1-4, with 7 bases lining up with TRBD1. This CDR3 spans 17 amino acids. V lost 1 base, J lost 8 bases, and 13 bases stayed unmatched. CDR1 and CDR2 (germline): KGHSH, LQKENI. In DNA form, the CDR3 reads TGTGCCAGCTCACCACACGTCGAGACAGGGAGACAGGAAAAACTGTTTTTT. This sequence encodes CASSPHVETGRQEKLFF.